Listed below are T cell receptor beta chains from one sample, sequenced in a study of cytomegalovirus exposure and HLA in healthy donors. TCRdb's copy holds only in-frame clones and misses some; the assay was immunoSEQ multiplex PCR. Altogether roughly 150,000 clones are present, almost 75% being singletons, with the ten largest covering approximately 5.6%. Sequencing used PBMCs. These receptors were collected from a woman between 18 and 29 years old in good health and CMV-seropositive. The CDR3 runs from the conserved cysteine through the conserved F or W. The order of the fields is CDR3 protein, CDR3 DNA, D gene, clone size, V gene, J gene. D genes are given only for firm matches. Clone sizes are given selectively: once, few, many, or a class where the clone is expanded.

CASSLWAKEETQYF,TGTGCCAGCAGCTTGTGGGCGAAAGAAGAGACCCAGTACTTC,NA,NA,TRBV5-6,TRBJ2-5
CASSFLRGQPQHF,TGTGCCAGCAGTTTTCTCAGGGGTCAGCCCCAGCATTTT,NA,NA,TRBV7-2,TRBJ1-5
CASSPPTGTYEQYF,TGTGCCAGCAGTCCGCCGACAGGAACCTACGAGCAGTACTTC,NA,NA,TRBV28,TRBJ2-7
CASTPGQANTEAFF,TGTGCCAGCACACCAGGACAGGCGAACACTGAAGCTTTCTTT,TRBD1,few,TRBV6-5,TRBJ1-1
CASSSSGSEGQQPYEQYF,TGTGCCAGCAGCTCAAGCGGCTCCGAGGGACAGCAACCCTACGAGCAGTACTTC,TRBD1,NA,TRBV9,TRBJ2-7
CASSSGLPSSYEQYF,TGTGCCAGCAGTTCCGGACTCCCAAGCTCCTACGAGCAGTACTTC,NA,NA,TRBV27,TRBJ2-7
CASSYVDGGSGNTIYF,TGTGCCAGCAGTTACGTGGACGGGGGATCGGGAAACACCATATATTTT,NA,NA,TRBV6-6,TRBJ1-3
CASSFVGGDNEQFF,TGTGCCAGCAGCTTCGTGGGGGGAGACAATGAGCAGTTCTTC,NA,NA,TRBV7-2,TRBJ2-1
CASSYGPEAFF,TGTGCCAGCAGTTACGGGCCTGAAGCTTTCTTT,NA,few,TRBV6-5,TRBJ1-1
CAWYGGGSNTEAFF,TGTGCCTGGTACGGCGGGGGCAGCAACACTGAAGCTTTCTTT,NA,NA,TRBV30,TRBJ1-1
CASSPTTARTRLAGGLGNEQFF,TGCGCCAGCAGCCCCACCACTGCCCGGACCAGACTAGCGGGGGGCCTTGGGAATGAGCAGTTCTTC,TRBD2,NA,TRBV4-1,TRBJ2-1
CASSRGGRTNYGYTF,TGTGCCAGTAGTAGGGGCGGACGGACGAACTATGGCTACACCTTC,NA,NA,TRBV19,TRBJ1-2
CASSLAPGDEQYF,TGTGCCAGCAGCTTAGCGCCAGGGGACGAGCAGTACTTC,NA,NA,TRBV7-9,TRBJ2-7
CASSPTGGYTEAFF,TGTGCCAGCAGCCCCACAGGGGGTTACACTGAAGCTTTCTTT,TRBD1,NA,TRBV5-4,TRBJ1-1
CASSNPRGSLTDTQYF,TGCGCCAGCAGCAACCCTCGTGGGAGCCTCACAGATACGCAGTATTTT,NA,NA,TRBV5-1,TRBJ2-3
CANSLQGTAGNTIYF,TGTGCCAACAGCTTGCAGGGGACAGCTGGAAACACCATATATTTT,TRBD1,NA,TRBV5-4,TRBJ1-3
CASSLKVRPSGNTIYF,TGTGCCAGCAGCTTGAAGGTGAGGCCCTCTGGAAACACCATATATTTT,NA,NA,TRBV5-6,TRBJ1-3
CASSGLAGLITYNEQFF,TGTGCCAGCAGCGGACTAGCGGGACTCATAACCTACAATGAGCAGTTCTTC,TRBD2,NA,TRBV5-6,TRBJ2-1
CASSLPSGVYNEQFF,TGTGCCAGCAGTCTCCCTAGCGGGGTCTACAATGAGCAGTTCTTC,TRBD2,NA,TRBV25-1,TRBJ2-1
CASDRGQNTGELFF,TGTGCCAGCGACCGAGGACAGAACACCGGGGAGCTGTTTTTT,NA,few,TRBV4-2,TRBJ2-2
CASSSGTTEETQYF,TGTGCCAGCAGCTCCGGGACTACGGAAGAGACCCAGTACTTC,TRBD2,NA,TRBV7-6,TRBJ2-5
CASSLGQQETQYF,TGTGCCAGCAGTCTGGGCCAACAAGAGACCCAGTACTTC,NA,NA,TRBV21-1,TRBJ2-5
CSVGDRRNYGYTF,TGCAGCGTAGGGGACAGGCGAAACTATGGCTACACCTTC,TRBD1,NA,TRBV29-1,TRBJ1-2
CASSPSDRGGGYTF,TGTGCCAGCAGTCCGTCGGACAGGGGGGGAGGCTACACCTTC,TRBD1,once,TRBV27,TRBJ1-2
CASSFTGLGSPPHF,TGCGCCAGCAGCTTCACAGGGTTGGGTTCACCCCCCCACTTT,NA,NA,TRBV5-1,TRBJ1-6
CASSYLQGGQPQHF,TGTGCCAGCAGTTACTTACAGGGCGGTCAGCCCCAGCATTTT,NA,NA,TRBV6-5,TRBJ1-5
CASSLAASGGQETQYF,TGCGCCAGCAGCTTGGCCGCGAGCGGGGGCCAAGAGACCCAGTACTTC,TRBD2,few,TRBV5-1,TRBJ2-5
CTSSRPGGGNEKLFF,TGCACCAGCAGCCGCCCGGGGGGGGGTAATGAAAAACTGTTTTTT,NA,NA,TRBV1,TRBJ1-4
CASMGAREQYF,TGTGCCAGCATGGGGGCGCGCGAGCAGTACTTC,NA,NA,TRBV2,TRBJ2-7
CSVEMDMSYTF,TGCAGCGTTGAAATGGACATGAGCTACACCTTC,NA,NA,TRBV29-1,TRBJ1-2
CASSVTGGASPYEQYF,TGTGCCAGCAGTGTTACAGGGGGCGCCTCTCCCTACGAGCAGTACTTC,TRBD1,NA,TRBV6-1,TRBJ2-7
CASSFSGGVGTEAFF,TGTGCCAGCAGCTTTTCAGGGGGCGTGGGCACTGAAGCTTTCTTT,TRBD1,few,TRBV7-9,TRBJ1-1
CATSRDVRSYEQYF,TGTGCCACCAGCAGAGACGTCCGCTCCTACGAGCAGTACTTC,NA,NA,TRBV15,TRBJ2-7
CASSLGAGESYNEQFF,TGTGCCAGCAGTTTGGGAGCGGGGGAATCTTACAATGAGCAGTTCTTC,TRBD2,few,TRBV27,TRBJ2-1
CASSDRLAGGLYNEQFF,TGTGCCAGCAGTGACCGACTAGCGGGGGGGCTCTACAATGAGCAGTTCTTC,TRBD2,NA,TRBV6-1,TRBJ2-1
CASRDREGYNEQFF,TGTGCCAGCAGGGACAGAGAAGGCTACAATGAGCAGTTCTTC,NA,NA,TRBV6-5,TRBJ2-1
CASSDWQGGYEQYF,TGTGCCAGCAGTGATTGGCAGGGTGGATACGAGCAGTACTTC,NA,NA,TRBV6-1,TRBJ2-7
CASTVDRVQNSPLHF,TGTGCCAGCACCGTCGACAGGGTACAAAATTCACCCCTCCACTTT,TRBD1,few,TRBV2,TRBJ1-6
CASSEQGGETQYF,TGTGCCAGCAGTGAACAGGGTGGGGAGACCCAGTACTTC,NA,NA,TRBV2,TRBJ2-5
CASSLGGQVDSPLHF,TGCGCCAGCAGCTTGGGCGGACAGGTGGATTCACCCCTCCACTTT,TRBD1,NA,TRBV5-1,TRBJ1-6
CASSDRDRINNEQFF,TGTGCCAGCTCCGACCGGGACAGGATTAACAATGAGCAGTTCTTC,TRBD1,NA,TRBV6-1,TRBJ2-1
CSAHHNNEQFF,TGCAGTGCTCATCACAACAATGAGCAGTTCTTC,NA,NA,TRBV20-1,TRBJ2-1
CASSSVAGGRINEQFF,TGTGCCAGCAGCTCCGTAGCGGGGGGCCGTATCAATGAGCAGTTCTTC,TRBD2,NA,TRBV7-2,TRBJ2-1
CASSVASGGRDNEQFF,TGTGCCAGCAGCGTAGCGTCGGGAGGGCGGGACAATGAGCAGTTCTTC,TRBD2,NA,TRBV9,TRBJ2-1
CAWSKPGQGKDTQYF,TGTGCCTGGAGTAAACCGGGACAGGGGAAAGATACGCAGTATTTT,TRBD1,NA,TRBV30,TRBJ2-3
CASRLAPLGLAGGRYTGELFF,TGTGCAAGTCGCTTAGCCCCTCTGGGACTAGCGGGGGGGCGATACACCGGGGAGCTGTTTTTT,NA,few,TRBV12-2,TRBJ2-2
CASSRARDYEQFF,TGTGCCAGCAGCCGGGCCCGGGACTATGAGCAGTTCTTC,NA,once,TRBV16,TRBJ2-1
CASSEPTGGPHYEQYF,TGTGCCAGCAGCGAACCGACAGGAGGACCCCACTACGAGCAGTACTTC,NA,few,TRBV9,TRBJ2-7